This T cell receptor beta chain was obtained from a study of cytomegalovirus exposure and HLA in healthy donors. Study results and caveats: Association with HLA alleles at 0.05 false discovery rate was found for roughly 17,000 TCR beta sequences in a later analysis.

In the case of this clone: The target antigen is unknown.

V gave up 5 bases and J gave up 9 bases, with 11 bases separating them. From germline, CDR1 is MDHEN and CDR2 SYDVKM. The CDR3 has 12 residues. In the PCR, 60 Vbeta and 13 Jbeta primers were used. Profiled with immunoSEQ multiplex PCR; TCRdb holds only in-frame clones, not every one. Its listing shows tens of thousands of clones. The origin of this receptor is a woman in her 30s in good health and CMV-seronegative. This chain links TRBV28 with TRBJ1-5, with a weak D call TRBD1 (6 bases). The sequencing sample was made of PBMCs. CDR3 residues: CASSEGVPPQHF. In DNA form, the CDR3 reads TGTGCCAGCAGTGAGGGGGTCCCGCCCCAGCATTTT.